The entry below gives a single T cell receptor beta chain sequence along with its context. The target of this receptor is not known. Per-base quality was not reported, and no clone a single base away is much larger than it. This entry belongs to a study of shared clonotypes between healthy human individuals (dated by TCRdb to 2019 to 2021). With respect to the entire study: Three men and a couple of women, aged 18 to 49 years, made up the cohort. For each donor, three plates each were used for CD4 naive and CD4 memory, two plates were used for CD8 naive, and one plate was used for CD8 memory. To estimate repertoire size and how much clonotypes are shared between individuals, the study performed deep sequencing of blood TCR repertoires from a handful of healthy adults. Libraries were prepared and TCR repertoires were sequenced by different laboratories using diverse techniques, in order to increase sequencing depth and limit assay-specific biases. Each donor's leukapheresis produced roughly between about 0.8 and 8.9 billion PBMCs. Paper-wide results and their limitations: Across a handful of donors, approximately 5% of naive CD4, approximately 4% of naive CD8, about 2.3% of memory CD4, and roughly 0.41% of memory CD8 clonotypes were shared. Incomplete sequencing was indicated by rarefaction of sorted-subset datasets, despite the large sequencing depth. Estimated clonotype richness was generally larger for naive than for memory subsets. Sampling was restricted to blood, and TCR repertoires in tissue are likely to differ from TCR repertoires in blood. Pairwise subsampling led to the expectation that sequencing depth would affect the degree of clonotype sharing among donors. The genetic and exposure-history diversity represented was limited by the small number of donors. Compared with non-shared clonotypes, the clonotypes found in all four sorted-subset donors had higher generation probabilities.

CDR1 SGHRS and CDR2 YFSETQ are derived from the germline V gene. Trimming at the junction amounts to 0 bases on V and 5 bases on J, and the germline ends lie 8 bases apart. The CDR3 covers 13 residues, taking in both the cysteine and the phenylalanine. The only DNA kept is the CDR3, 39 bases in frame from the first base. The donors were healthy, HIV-negative adults with no recently reported acute infections or vaccinations. All donors were Caucasian adults living in Nashville, Tennessee, USA. CD4+ T cells were enriched through magnetic negative selection, after which naive cells were positively selected on CD45RA and the remaining negative fraction served as the memory subset. Blood was collected by leukapheresis, and PBMCs were isolated by Ficoll-Histopaque density gradient centrifugation and then cryopreserved in liquid nitrogen vapor phase. Analytical flow cytometry was used to check the purity and quantity of each magnetically sorted T cell population. Each sorted fraction had its genomic DNA isolated and then quantified by UV absorbance on a Nanodrop 2000c.

Using the deep immunoSEQ assay, TCR CDR3 regions were amplified from genomic DNA by multiplex PCR. For each cell subset, the extracted genomic DNA was distributed evenly across all wells of several immunoSEQ 96-well plates, and each plate served as one replicate. For sorted subsets, each replicate PCR was loaded with approximately 0.2 ug genomic DNA, equivalent to 30,000 or so T cell genomes. Purified libraries were quantified with a Qubit 3.0 fluorometer, sized on a Bioanalyzer 2100, and re-quantified with the KAPA Library Quantification kit. Every immunoSEQ 96-well plate was sequenced on a dedicated single-read 150-cycle Illumina NextSeq 550 flow cell. In the source study's methods: Because the immunoSEQ output held only junctional sequences and lacked quality scores, the filtering could not match the filtering applied to full-length reads. To assign V/J genes and CDR3, sequences were annotated against IMGT germline references using PyIR, a Python wrapper for IgBLAST v1.9. Any read was removed if the V/J assignment was weak (E-value above 1e-6), the CDR3 was missing, or the read contained stop codons, out-of-frame junctions, or ambiguous translated residues. V3J clonotypes were defined by identical inferred V gene, J gene, and CDR3 amino acid sequence. Percentage overlap between repertoires was calculated by dividing the number of shared unique clonotypes by the size of the smaller repertoire. RTK rarefaction, the Chao1 estimator, and Recon v2.1 estimates of unobserved clonotypes were used to assess repertoire richness. For all TCRbeta clonotypes obtained by the gDNA method from a handful of donors, generation probabilities were computed with OLGA. TCRdb took this table from immuneACCESS and kept in-frame rearrangements with V and J called. Such tables lack part of the clones; where checked against another copy, unresolved V genes explain under half of the gap, and the rest is unexplained. V and J calls and clone size are copied from that table; D and trimming were computed from the DNA. The sample profile shows some 2,000,000 clones; roughly 94% of them were found once. Roughly 0.13% of the sample rests with the top ten.

This sequence uses TRBV5-1 and TRBJ1-1, with no D gene named confidently. The sequencing input was naive CD4+ T cells sorted from blood. What this sample's cell subset or site label stands for: CD45RA+ positively selected. The TCR comes from a young man in good health. DNA sequence: TGCGCCAGCAGCTTGGTTTCGCGGACTGAAGCTTTCTTT. Its coded protein is CASSLVSRTEAFF.